This T cell receptor (beta chain) is drawn from a study of shared clonotypes between healthy human individuals. In the study overall: There were three CD4 naive, three CD4 memory, two CD8 naive and one CD8 memory plates per donor.

The germline V gene has CDR1 KGHSH and CDR2 LQKENI. Trimming removed 4 bases from V and 4 bases from J, with 11 bases in between. The CDR3 has 14 amino acids. Everyone who donated was a Caucasian adult who lived in Nashville, Tennessee. CD4+ cell separation produced CD45RA+ naive and CD45RA-negative memory subsets. The assay ran at deep level. The protocol was immunoSEQ multiplex PCR, while the TCRdb copy is restricted to in-frame clones and leaves out a portion. The table includes over 1.4 million clones, approximately 96% detected once. What was sequenced was naive CD4+ T cells sorted from blood. Subset reported: CD45RA+ positively selected. This receptor was obtained from a man aged 25-45 years in good health. This chain connects TRBV18 to TRBJ1-5; D remains unclear. CDR3 in amino acids: CASSRDGGNQPQHF. As DNA, the CDR3 is TGTGCCAGCTCACGTGATGGCGGGAATCAGCCCCAGCATTTT. The full variable domain, rest sourced from reference TRBV18 and TRBJ1-5, is NAGVMQNPRHLVRRRGQEARLRCSPMKGHSHVYWYRQLPEEGLKFMVYLQKENIIDESGMPKERFSAEFPKEGPSILRIQQVVRGDSAAYFCASSRDGGNQPQHFGDGTRLSIL.